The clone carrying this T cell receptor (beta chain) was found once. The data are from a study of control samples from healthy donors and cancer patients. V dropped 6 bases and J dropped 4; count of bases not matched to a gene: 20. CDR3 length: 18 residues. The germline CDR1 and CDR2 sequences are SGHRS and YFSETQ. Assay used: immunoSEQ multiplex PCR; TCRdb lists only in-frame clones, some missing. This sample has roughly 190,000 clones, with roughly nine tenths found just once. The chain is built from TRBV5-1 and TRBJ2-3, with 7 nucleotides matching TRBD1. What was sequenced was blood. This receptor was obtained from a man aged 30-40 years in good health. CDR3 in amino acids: CASTRNQQGPISPDTQYF. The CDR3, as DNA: TGCGCCAGCACGAGGAACCAACAGGGGCCTATAAGTCCAGATACGCAGTATTTT.